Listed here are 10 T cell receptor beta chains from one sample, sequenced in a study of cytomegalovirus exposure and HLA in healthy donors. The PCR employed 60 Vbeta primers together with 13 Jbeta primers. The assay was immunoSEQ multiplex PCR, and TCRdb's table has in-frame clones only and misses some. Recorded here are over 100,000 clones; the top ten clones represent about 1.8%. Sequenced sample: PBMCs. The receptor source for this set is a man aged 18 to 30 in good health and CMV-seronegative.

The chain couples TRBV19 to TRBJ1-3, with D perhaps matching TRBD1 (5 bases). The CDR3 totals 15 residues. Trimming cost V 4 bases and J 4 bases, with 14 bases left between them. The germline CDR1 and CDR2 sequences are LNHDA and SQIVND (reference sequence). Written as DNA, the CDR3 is TGTGCCAGTAGTAATCCGGGGGATGCGGGAAACACCATATATTTT. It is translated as CASSNPGDAGNTIYF. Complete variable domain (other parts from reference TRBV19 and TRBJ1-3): DGGITQSPKYLFRKEGQNVTLSCEQNLNHDAMYWYRQDPGQGLRLIYYSQIVNDFQKGDIAEGYSVSREKKESFPLTVTSAQKNPTAFYLCASSNPGDAGNTIYFGEGSWLTVV.

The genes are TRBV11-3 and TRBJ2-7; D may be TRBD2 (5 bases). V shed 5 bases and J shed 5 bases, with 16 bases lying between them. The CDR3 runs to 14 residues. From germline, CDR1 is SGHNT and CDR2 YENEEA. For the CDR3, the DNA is TGTGCCAGCAGCCCGGCCGGGGAAGACGACGAGCAGTACTTC. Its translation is CASSPAGEDDEQYF.

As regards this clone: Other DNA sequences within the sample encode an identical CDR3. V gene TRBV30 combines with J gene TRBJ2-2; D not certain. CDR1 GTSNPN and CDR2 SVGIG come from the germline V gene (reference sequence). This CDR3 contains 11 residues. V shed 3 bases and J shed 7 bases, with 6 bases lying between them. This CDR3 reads CAWRRNGELFF. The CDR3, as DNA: TGTGCCTGGAGGAGGAACGGGGAGCTGTTTTTT.

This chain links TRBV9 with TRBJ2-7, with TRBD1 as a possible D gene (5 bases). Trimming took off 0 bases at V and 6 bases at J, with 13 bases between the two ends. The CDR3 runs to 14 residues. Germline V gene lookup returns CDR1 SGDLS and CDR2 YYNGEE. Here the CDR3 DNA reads TGTGCCAGCAGCGTAGAGGTAGGGGCTGGCGAGCAGTACTTC. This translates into CASSVEVGAGEQYF.

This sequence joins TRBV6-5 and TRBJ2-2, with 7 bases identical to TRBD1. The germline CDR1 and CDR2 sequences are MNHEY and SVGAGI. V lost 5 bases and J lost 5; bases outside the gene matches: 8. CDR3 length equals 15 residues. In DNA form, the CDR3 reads TGTGCCAGCAGTCCCAAGGGGGCGAGGACCGGGGAGCTGTTTTTT. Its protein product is CASSPKGARTGELFF.

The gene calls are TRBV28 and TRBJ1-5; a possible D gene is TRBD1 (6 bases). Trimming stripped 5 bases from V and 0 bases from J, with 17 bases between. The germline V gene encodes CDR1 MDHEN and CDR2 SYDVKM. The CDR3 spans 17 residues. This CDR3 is CASSPLPRGASNQPQHF. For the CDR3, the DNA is TGTGCCAGCAGTCCGCTCCCCAGGGGCGCTAGCAATCAGCCCCAGCATTTT.

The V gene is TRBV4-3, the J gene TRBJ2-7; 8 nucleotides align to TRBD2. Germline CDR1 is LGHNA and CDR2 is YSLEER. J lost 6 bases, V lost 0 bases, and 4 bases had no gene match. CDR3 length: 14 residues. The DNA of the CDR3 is TGCGCCAGCAGCCAAGAAGCGGGAGTTTCCGAGCAGTACTTC. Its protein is CASSQEAGVSEQYF.

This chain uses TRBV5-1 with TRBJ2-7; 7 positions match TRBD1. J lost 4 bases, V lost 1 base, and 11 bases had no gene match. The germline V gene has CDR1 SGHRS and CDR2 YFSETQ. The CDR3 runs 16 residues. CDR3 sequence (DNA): TGCGCCAGCAGCTTGTATCCGGGACAGAGAGAATACGAGCAGTACTTC. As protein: CASSLYPGQREYEQYF. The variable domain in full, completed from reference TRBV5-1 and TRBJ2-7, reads KAGVTQTPRYLIKTRGQQVTLSCSPISGHRSVSWYQQTPGQGLQFLFEYFSETQRNKGNFPGRFSGRQFSNSRSEMNVSTLELGDSALYLCASSLYPGQREYEQYFGPGTRLTVT.

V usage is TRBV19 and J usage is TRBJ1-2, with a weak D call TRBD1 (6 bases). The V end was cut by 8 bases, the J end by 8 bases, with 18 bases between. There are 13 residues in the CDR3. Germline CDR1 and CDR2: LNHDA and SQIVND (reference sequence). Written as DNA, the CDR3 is TGTGCCAGTTCTGAGCGGGGGCCAGACGGCTACACCTTC. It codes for CASSERGPDGYTF.

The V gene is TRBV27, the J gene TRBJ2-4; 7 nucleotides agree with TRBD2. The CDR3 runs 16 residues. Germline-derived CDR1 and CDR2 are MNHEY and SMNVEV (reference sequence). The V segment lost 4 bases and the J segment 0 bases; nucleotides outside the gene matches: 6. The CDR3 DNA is TGTGCCAGCAGTTCCCGGGCGGGAGAAGCCAAAAACATTCAGTACTTC. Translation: CASSSRAGEAKNIQYF.